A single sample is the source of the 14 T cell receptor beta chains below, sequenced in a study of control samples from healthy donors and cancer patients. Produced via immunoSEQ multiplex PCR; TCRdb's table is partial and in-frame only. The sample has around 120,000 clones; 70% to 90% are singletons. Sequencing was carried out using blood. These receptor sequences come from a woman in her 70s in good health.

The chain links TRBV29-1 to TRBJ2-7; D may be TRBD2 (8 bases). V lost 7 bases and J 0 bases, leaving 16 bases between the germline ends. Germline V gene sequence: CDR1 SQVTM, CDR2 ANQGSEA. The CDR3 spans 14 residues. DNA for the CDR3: TGCAGCGGGCGGGACAGCGGGAGCTCCTACGAGCAGTACTTC. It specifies CSGRDSGSSYEQYF.

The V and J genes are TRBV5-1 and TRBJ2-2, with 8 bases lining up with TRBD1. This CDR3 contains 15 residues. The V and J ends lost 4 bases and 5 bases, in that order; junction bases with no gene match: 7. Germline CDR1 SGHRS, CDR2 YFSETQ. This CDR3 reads CASSDGQGWTGELFF. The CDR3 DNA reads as TGCGCCAGCAGCGACGGACAGGGATGGACCGGGGAGCTGTTTTTT.

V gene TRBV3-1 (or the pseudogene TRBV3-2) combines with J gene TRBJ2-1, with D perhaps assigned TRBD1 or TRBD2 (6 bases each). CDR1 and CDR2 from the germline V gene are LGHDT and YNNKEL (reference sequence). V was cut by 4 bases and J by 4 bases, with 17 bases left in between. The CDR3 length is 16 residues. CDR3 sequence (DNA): TGTGCCAGCAGCCCTGCCGGGACTCAGGGGTACAATGAGCAGTTCTTC. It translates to CASSPAGTQGYNEQFF.

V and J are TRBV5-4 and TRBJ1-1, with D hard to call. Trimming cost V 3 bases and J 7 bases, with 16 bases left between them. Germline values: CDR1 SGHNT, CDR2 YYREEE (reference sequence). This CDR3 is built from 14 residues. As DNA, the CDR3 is TGTGCCAGCAGCTCATCCGTCGGCCTCCATGAAGCTTTCTTT. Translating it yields CASSSSVGLHEAFF.

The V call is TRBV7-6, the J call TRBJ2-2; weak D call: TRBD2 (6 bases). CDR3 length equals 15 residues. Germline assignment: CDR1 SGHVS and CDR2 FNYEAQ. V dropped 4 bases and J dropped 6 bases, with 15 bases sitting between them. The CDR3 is CASSSAGPKSGELFF. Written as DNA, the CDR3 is TGTGCCAGCAGCTCGGCGGGACCCAAGTCCGGGGAGCTGTTTTTT. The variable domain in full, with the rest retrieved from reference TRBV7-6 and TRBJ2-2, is GAGVSQSPRYKVTKRGQDVALRCDPISGHVSLYWYRQALGQGPEFLTYFNYEAQQDKSGLPNDRFSAERPEGSISTLTIQRTEQRDSAMYRCASSSAGPKSGELFFGEGSRLTVL.

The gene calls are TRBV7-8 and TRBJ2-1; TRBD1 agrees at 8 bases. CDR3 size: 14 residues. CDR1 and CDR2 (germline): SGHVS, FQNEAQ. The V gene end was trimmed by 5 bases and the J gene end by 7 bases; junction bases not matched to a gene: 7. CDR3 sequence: CASSPTGVGNEQFF. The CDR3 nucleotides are TGTGCCAGCAGCCCGACAGGGGTTGGGAATGAGCAGTTCTTC.

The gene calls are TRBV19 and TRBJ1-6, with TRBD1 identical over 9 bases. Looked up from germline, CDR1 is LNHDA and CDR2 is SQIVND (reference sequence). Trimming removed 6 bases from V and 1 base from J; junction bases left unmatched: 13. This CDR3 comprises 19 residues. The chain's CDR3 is CASRGGPTGGSSYNSPLHF. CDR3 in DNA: TGTGCCAGTAGAGGGGGCCCGACAGGGGGATCGTCCTATAATTCACCCCTCCACTTT. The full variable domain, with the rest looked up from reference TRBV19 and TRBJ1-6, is DGGITQSPKYLFRKEGQNVTLSCEQNLNHDAMYWYRQDPGQGLRLIYYSQIVNDFQKGDIAEGYSVSREKKESFPLTVTSAQKNPTAFYLCASRGGPTGGSSYNSPLHFGNGTRLTVT.

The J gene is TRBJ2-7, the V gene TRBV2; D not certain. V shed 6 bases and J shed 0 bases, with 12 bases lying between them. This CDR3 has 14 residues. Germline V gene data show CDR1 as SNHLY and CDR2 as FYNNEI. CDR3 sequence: CASRTGGASYEQYF. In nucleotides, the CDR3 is TGTGCCAGCAGGACCGGCGGAGCCTCCTACGAGCAGTACTTC.

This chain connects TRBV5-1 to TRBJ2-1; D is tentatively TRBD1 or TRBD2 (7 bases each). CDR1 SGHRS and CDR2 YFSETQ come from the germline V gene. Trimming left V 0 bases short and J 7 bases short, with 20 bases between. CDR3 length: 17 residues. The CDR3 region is CASSLVMAGGDGNEQFF. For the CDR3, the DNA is TGCGCCAGCAGCTTGGTAATGGCAGGGGGGGACGGTAATGAGCAGTTCTTC. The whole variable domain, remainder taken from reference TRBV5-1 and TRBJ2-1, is KAGVTQTPRYLIKTRGQQVTLSCSPISGHRSVSWYQQTPGQGLQFLFEYFSETQRNKGNFPGRFSGRQFSNSRSEMNVSTLELGDSALYLCASSLVMAGGDGNEQFFGPGTRLTVL.

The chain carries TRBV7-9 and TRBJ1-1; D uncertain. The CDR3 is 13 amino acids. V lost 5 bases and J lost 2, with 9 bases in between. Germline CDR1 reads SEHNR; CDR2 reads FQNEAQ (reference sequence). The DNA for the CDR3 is TGTGCCAGCAGCACAGACCCCAACACTGAAGCTTTCTTT. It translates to CASSTDPNTEAFF.

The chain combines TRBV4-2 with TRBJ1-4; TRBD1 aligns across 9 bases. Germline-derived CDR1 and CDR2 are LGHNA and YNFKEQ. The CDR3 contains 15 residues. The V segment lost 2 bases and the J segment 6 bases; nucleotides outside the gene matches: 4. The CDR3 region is CASSQPTGGDEKLFF. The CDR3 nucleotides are TGTGCCAGCAGCCAACCGACAGGGGGGGATGAAAAACTGTTTTTT.

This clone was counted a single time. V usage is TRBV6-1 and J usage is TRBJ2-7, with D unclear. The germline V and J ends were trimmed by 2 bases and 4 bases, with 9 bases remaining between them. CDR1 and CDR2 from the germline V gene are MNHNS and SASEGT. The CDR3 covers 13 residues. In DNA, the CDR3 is TGTGCCAGCAGTGAATGGGGAACTTACGAGCAGTACTTC. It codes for CASSEWGTYEQYF.

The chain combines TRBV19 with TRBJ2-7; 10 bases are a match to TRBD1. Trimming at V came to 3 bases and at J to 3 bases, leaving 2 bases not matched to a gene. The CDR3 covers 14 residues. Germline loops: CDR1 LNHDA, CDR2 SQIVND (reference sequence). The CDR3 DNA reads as TGTGCCAGTAGTATGGGGACAGGGGACTACGAGCAGTACTTC. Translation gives CASSMGTGDYEQYF.

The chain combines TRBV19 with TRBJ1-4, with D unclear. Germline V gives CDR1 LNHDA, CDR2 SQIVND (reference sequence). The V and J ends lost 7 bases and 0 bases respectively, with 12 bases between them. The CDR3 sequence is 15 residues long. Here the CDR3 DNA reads TGTGCCAGTACTGACTCTCAAGCAACTAATGAAAAACTGTTTTTT. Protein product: CASTDSQATNEKLFF.